This T cell receptor (beta chain) emerged from a study of blood T cell repertoires in COVID-19. Across the study: The United States, Italy and Spain supplied acute and convalescent COVID-19 samples.

Data came from immunoSEQ multiplex PCR; TCRdb stores just in-frame clones and leaves some out. Among about 130,000 clones, around 89% were seen once, and the ten largest hold about 4.5%. CDR3 size: 12 residues. Per the germline V gene, CDR1 is SGHTA and CDR2 is FQGTGA. Trimming removed 4 bases at V and 2 bases at J, with 4 bases between. Specimen: peripheral blood. The chain recombines TRBV7-3 with TRBJ2-3; D unresolved. The clonotype comes from a man in his 60s with COVID-19, enrolled during active disease. CDR3 nucleotides: TGTGCCAGCAGCTCCTCCACAGATACGCAGTATTTT. Protein sequence: CASSSSTDTQYF.